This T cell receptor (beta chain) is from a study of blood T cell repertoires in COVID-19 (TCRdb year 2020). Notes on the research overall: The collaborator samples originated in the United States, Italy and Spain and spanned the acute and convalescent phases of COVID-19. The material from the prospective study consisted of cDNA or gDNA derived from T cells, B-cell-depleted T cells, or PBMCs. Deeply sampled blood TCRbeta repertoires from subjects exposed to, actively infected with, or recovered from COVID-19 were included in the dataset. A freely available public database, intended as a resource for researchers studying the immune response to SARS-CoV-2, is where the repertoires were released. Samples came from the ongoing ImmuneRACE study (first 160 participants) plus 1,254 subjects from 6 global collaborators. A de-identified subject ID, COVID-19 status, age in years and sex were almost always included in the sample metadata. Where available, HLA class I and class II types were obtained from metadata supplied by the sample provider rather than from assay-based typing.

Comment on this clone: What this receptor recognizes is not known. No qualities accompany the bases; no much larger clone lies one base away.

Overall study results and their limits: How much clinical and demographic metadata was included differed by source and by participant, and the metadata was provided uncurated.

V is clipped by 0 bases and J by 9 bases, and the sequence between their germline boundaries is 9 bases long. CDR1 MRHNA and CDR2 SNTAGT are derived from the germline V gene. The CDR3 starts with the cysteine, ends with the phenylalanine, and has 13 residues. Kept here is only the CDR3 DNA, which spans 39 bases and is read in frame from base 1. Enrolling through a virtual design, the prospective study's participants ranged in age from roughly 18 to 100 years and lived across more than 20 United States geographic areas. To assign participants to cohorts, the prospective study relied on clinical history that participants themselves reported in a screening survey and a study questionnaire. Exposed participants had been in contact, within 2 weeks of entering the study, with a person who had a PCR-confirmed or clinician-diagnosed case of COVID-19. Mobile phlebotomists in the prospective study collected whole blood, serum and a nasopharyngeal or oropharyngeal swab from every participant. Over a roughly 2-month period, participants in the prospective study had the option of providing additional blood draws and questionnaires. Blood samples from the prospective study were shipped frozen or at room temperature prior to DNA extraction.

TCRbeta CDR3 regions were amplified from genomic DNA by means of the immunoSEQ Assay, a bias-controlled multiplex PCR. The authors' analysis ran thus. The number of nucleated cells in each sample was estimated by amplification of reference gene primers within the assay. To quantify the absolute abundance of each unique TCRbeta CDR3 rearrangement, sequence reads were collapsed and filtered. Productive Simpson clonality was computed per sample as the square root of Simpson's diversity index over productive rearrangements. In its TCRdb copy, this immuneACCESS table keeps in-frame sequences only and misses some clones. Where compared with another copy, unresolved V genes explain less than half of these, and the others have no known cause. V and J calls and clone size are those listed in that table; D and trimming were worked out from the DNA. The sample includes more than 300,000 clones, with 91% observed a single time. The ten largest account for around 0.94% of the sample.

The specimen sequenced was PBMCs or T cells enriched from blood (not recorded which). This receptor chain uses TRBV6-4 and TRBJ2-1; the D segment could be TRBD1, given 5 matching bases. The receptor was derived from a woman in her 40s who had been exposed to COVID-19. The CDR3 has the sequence CASSDSWGGEQFF. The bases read TGTGCCAGCAGTGACTCGTGGGGCGGTGAGCAGTTCTTC.